This T cell receptor beta chain emerged from a study of T cell responses to AZD1222 COVID-19 vaccine. Regarding the study as a whole: Spike-specific TCR breadth and depth rose after two AZD1222 doses. Mostly white British, mostly female donors; authors suggested clonal diversity may be underestimated. With dominance at 160-218 and 743-854, vaccine-associated CD4 TCRs spanned spike.

Trimming removed 1 base from V and 5 bases from J, with 17 bases in between. Germline values: CDR1 LGHNA, CDR2 YSLEER. The CDR3 has 16 amino acids. Profiled with immunoSEQ multiplex PCR; TCRdb holds only in-frame clones, not every one. The data show under 80,000 clones, with roughly four fifths seen just once and roughly 25% held by the top ten. A note on this clone: Its antigen is undetermined.

This sequence joins TRBV4-3 and TRBJ2-5; perhaps TRBD2 as D (5 bases). The sample consisted of peripheral blood, taken 28 days after the second AZD1222 dose. The source is an adult who received the AZD1222 COVID-19 vaccine. CDR3 sequence: CASSQGRSRRGETQYF. The CDR3 DNA reads TGCGCCAGCAGCCAAGGTCGTTCGCGGCGAGGGGAGACCCAGTACTTC.